These 29 T cell receptor beta chains were all obtained from the same sample, sequenced in a study of Tregs in tolerant kidney transplant recipients. The data were produced by immunoSEQ multiplex PCR, yet TCRdb's version contains in-frame clones alone and is incomplete. The sample gives fewer than 80,000 clones, nearly 98% of which show up once; 0.34% is in the top ten. Sequenced material: Tregs from blood, taken before the transplant. The receptor source for this set is a human donor who received a combined kidney and bone marrow transplant.

The chain combines TRBV28 with TRBJ1-3; TRBD1 matches 9 bases. Germline assignment: CDR1 MDHEN and CDR2 SYDVKM. J gave up 5 bases and V 1 base, and 6 bases lay outside the gene matches. This CDR3 comprises 16 residues. In nucleotides, the CDR3 is TGTGCCAGCAGTTTATTAGCGGGACAGGGTAGAAACACCATATATTTT. Protein: CASSLLAGQGRNTIYF.

The chain joins TRBV28 to TRBJ2-2; 9 bases fit TRBD1. The germline CDR1 and CDR2 sequences are MDHEN and SYDVKM. V gave up 5 bases and J gave up 6 bases; unmatched junction bases: 7. The CDR3 contains 15 residues. The CDR3 bases are TGTGCCAGCAGTCGTGGACAGGGGTTAGCCGGGGAGCTGTTTTTT. It translates to CASSRGQGLAGELFF.

The chain combines TRBV11-2 with TRBJ2-1, with D perhaps matching TRBD2 (5 bases). In germline, CDR1 is SGHAT, CDR2 FQNNGV. Trimming left V 5 bases short and J 4 bases short, with 9 bases between. The CDR3 has 13 residues. This chain's CDR3 is CASSLGRYNEQFF. The DNA of the CDR3 is TGTGCCAGCAGCCTAGGGAGATACAATGAGCAGTTCTTC.

CDR3 protein: CASSSLAEDYNEQFF. CDR3 coding DNA: TGCGCCAGCAGCTCACTAGCGGAAGATTACAATGAGCAGTTCTTC. J is TRBJ2-1 and V is TRBV5-1, with TRBD2 matching 8 bases. The CDR3 covers 15 residues. V gave up 3 bases and J gave up 4 bases; unmatched junction bases: 6. From germline, CDR1 is SGHRS and CDR2 YFSETQ.

The chain uses TRBV7-8 and TRBJ2-7, with 13 bases lining up with TRBD2. This CDR3 has 17 residues. V gave up 5 bases and J gave up 0 bases; unmatched junction bases: 7. Germline V gene sequence: CDR1 SGHVS, CDR2 FQNEAQ. The CDR3 bases are TGTGCCAGCAGCAAAACGGGACTAGCGGGGCCCTCCTACGAGCAGTACTTC. Translated: CASSKTGLAGPSYEQYF.

The V call is TRBV4-1, the J call TRBJ1-5, with a weak D call TRBD1 (5 bases). Trimming stripped 5 bases from V and 11 bases from J, with 16 bases between. Germline V gene sequence: CDR1 MGHRA, CDR2 YSYEKL. CDR3 length: 13 residues. Here the CDR3 reads CASSATGLGSQHF. The CDR3 DNA is TGCGCCAGCAGCGCAACAGGTTTGGGCTCCCAGCATTTT.

V usage is TRBV7-9 and J usage is TRBJ2-5, with a weak D call TRBD2 (5 bases). CDR1 is SEHNR and CDR2 is FQNEAQ in the germline V gene (reference sequence). Trimming removed 10 bases from V and 1 base from J, with 22 bases in between. The CDR3 consists of 16 residues. The CDR3 reads CATKDGLRSSQETQYF. The CDR3 DNA follows: TGTGCCACCAAAGACGGACTGCGTAGTAGCCAAGAGACCCAGTACTTC.

The chain is built from TRBV5-4 and TRBJ1-2; a possible D gene is TRBD1 (6 bases). This CDR3 contains 14 residues. V shed 0 bases and J shed 1 base, with 7 bases lying between them. In germline, CDR1 is SGHNT, CDR2 YYREEE (reference sequence). The CDR3 here is CASSLGGHNYGYTF. The CDR3 bases are TGTGCCAGCAGCTTGGGGGGGCATAACTATGGCTACACCTTC.

The chain employs TRBV7-9 and TRBJ2-7, with a tentative D call TRBD1 (5 bases). The ends were cut back, 1 base at V and 4 bases at J, with 5 bases in the middle. CDR1 and CDR2 (germline): SEHNR, FQNEAQ (reference sequence). This CDR3 spans 12 amino acids. Here the CDR3 reads CASSLGQYEQYF. CDR3 in DNA: TGTGCCAGCAGCTTAGGACAGTACGAGCAGTACTTC.

The chain employs TRBV12-5 and TRBJ2-2; 8 bases line up with TRBD1. The CDR3 is made up of 15 amino acids. CDR1 and CDR2 (germline): LGHNT, FRNRAP. Trimming at V came to 5 bases and at J to 4 bases, leaving 6 bases not matched to a gene. The CDR3 here is CASGLLTGVTGELFF. Here the CDR3 DNA reads TGTGCTAGTGGTCTGCTGACAGGGGTCACCGGGGAGCTGTTTTTT. Looking up the rest from reference TRBV12-5 and TRBJ2-2 gives the full variable domain: DARVTQTPRHKVTEMGQEVTMRCQPILGHNTVFWYRQTMMQGLELLAYFRNRAPLDDSGMPKDRFSAEMPDATLATLKIQPSEPRDSAVYFCASGLLTGVTGELFFGEGSRLTVL.

The rearrangement links TRBV10-3 to TRBJ1-3; D is undetermined. The CDR3 runs to 13 residues. The V end lost 10 bases, the J end lost 0 bases, and 10 bases lay between the germline ends. CDR1 and CDR2 from the germline V gene are ENHRY and SYGVKD. This CDR3 reads CATHHGSGNTIYF. The CDR3 coding sequence is TGTGCCACCCACCACGGCTCTGGAAACACCATATATTTT.

The chain combines TRBV7-8 with TRBJ2-2; 8 bases are shared with TRBD2. This CDR3 is built from 17 residues. V dropped 5 bases and J dropped 6; count of bases not matched to a gene: 14. Germline V gene data show CDR1 as SGHVS and CDR2 as FQNEAQ. DNA for the CDR3: TGTGCCAGCAGCGCCGGGGGGGGGATAAGGGGCGCCGGGGAGCTGTTTTTT. Translated: CASSAGGGIRGAGELFF.

This chain joins TRBV6-5 and TRBJ1-6; a possible D gene is TRBD1 (6 bases). The germline V gene has CDR1 MNHEY and CDR2 SVGAGI. Trimming took off 7 bases at V and 10 bases at J, with 11 bases between the two ends. This CDR3 spans 12 amino acids. The CDR3 spells CASTQGFSPLHF. The CDR3 region has the DNA TGTGCCAGCACGCAGGGGTTCTCACCCCTCCACTTT.

The V gene is TRBV6-5, the J gene TRBJ1-1; 8 nucleotides align to TRBD1. After removal of 6 bases from V and 3 bases from J, the junction contained 6 bases not matched to a gene. This CDR3 spans 14 amino acids. Germline V gene lookup returns CDR1 MNHEY and CDR2 SVGAGI. CDR3 loop: CASRRTGRDTEAFF. The DNA for the CDR3 is TGTGCCAGCAGACGGACAGGGCGTGACACTGAAGCTTTCTTT.

This chain connects TRBV19 to TRBJ2-5, with D perhaps matching TRBD1 (6 bases). The CDR3 spans 14 residues. CDR1 LNHDA and CDR2 SQIVND come from the germline V gene (reference sequence). V lost 7 bases, J lost 5 bases, and 17 bases lay in between. The DNA for the CDR3 is TGTGCCAGTACTAACTTAGCCCAGGGGGAGACCCAGTACTTC. Protein sequence: CASTNLAQGETQYF.

V and J are TRBV29-1 and TRBJ1-2; 7 nucleotides line up with TRBD1. CDR3 length: 13 amino acids. Germline CDR1 SQVTM, CDR2 ANQGSEA. The V segment lost 6 bases and the J segment 3 bases; nucleotides outside the gene matches: 7. In nucleotides, the CDR3 is TGCAGCGTAGCCATAGGGGGCGACTATGGCTACACCTTC. It is translated as CSVAIGGDYGYTF.

The count of this clone is one. This chain connects TRBV7-2 to TRBJ2-7, with a possible D match to TRBD2 (5 bases). This CDR3 has 13 residues. Trimming removed 4 bases at V and 4 bases at J, with 11 bases between. Looked up from germline, CDR1 is SGHTA and CDR2 is FQGNSA. DNA for the CDR3: TGTGCCAGCAGCTCCCCGGGAAATTACGAGCAGTACTTC. Translating it yields CASSSPGNYEQYF.

J is TRBJ1-1 and V is TRBV11-3; weak D call: TRBD1 (5 bases). The V and J ends lost 3 bases and 1 base respectively, with 9 bases between them. The CDR3 runs to 14 residues. Germline V gene data show CDR1 as SGHNT and CDR2 as YENEEA. The CDR3 protein is CASSFGRANTEAFF. Written as DNA, the CDR3 is TGTGCCAGCAGCTTTGGCAGGGCGAACACTGAAGCTTTCTTT. The variable domain in full, with the rest retrieved from reference TRBV11-3 and TRBJ1-1, is EAGVVQSPRYKIIEKKQPVAFWCNPISGHNTLYWYLQNLGQGPELLIRYENEEAVDDSQLPKDRFSAERLKGVDSTLKIQPAELGDSAVYLCASSFGRANTEAFFGQGTRLTVV.

The V and J genes are TRBV7-7 and TRBJ2-7, with a weak D call TRBD2 (6 bases). Germline values: CDR1 SSHAT, CDR2 FNYEAQ (reference sequence). V was shortened by 4 bases and J by 1 base, with 14 bases between the two germline ends. The CDR3 is 15 amino acids. CDR3 sequence: CASSSRLGVSYEQYF. CDR3 DNA sequence: TGTGCCAGCAGCTCCCGACTAGGGGTTTCCTACGAGCAGTACTTC.

This chain uses TRBV7-8 with TRBJ2-5; D might be TRBD2 (6 bases). V shed 5 bases and J shed 5 bases, with 18 bases lying between them. The CDR3 is made up of 15 amino acids. Germline assignment: CDR1 SGHVS and CDR2 FQNEAQ. Here the CDR3 DNA reads TGTGCCAGCAGCCCCGGGACTGTATTGGGTGAGACCCAGTACTTC. This translates into CASSPGTVLGETQYF.

This chain links TRBV5-1 with TRBJ2-4, with 7 bases that match TRBD1. V was clipped by 3 bases and J by 1 base; unmatched bases: 4. The CDR3 has 15 amino acids. Germline V gene sequence: CDR1 SGHRS, CDR2 YFSETQ. The CDR3 sequence is CASSSGRGAKNIQYF. As DNA, the CDR3 is TGCGCCAGCAGCTCTGGCAGGGGGGCCAAAAACATTCAGTACTTC. The full variable domain, rest sourced from reference TRBV5-1 and TRBJ2-4, is KAGVTQTPRYLIKTRGQQVTLSCSPISGHRSVSWYQQTPGQGLQFLFEYFSETQRNKGNFPGRFSGRQFSNSRSEMNVSTLELGDSALYLCASSSGRGAKNIQYFGAGTRLSVL.

V is TRBV7-6 and J is TRBJ1-3; 11 positions agree with TRBD1. Trimming cost V 4 bases and J 3 bases; bases outside gene matches: 2. CDR1 and CDR2 from the germline V gene are SGHVS and FNYEAQ. The CDR3 spans 15 residues. The CDR3 DNA reads TGTGCCAGCAGCTCGGACAGGGGGCTTGGAAACACCATATATTTT. It is translated as CASSSDRGLGNTIYF.

This chain joins TRBV6-6 and TRBJ1-5; D remains unclear. Looked up from germline, CDR1 is MNHNY and CDR2 is SVGAGI (reference sequence). Trimming shortened V by 3 bases and J by 3 bases, and 9 bases separated the two germline ends. This CDR3 region has 14 residues. CDR3 residues: CASSYEGANQPQHF. CDR3 nucleotides: TGTGCCAGCAGTTATGAGGGTGCCAATCAGCCCCAGCATTTT.

The chain links TRBV7-2 to TRBJ1-1; the match to TRBD1 covers 7 bases. The trim removed 3 bases at V and 5 bases at J, leaving 6 bases unmatched. CDR1 is SGHTA, CDR2 FQGNSA, per germline. CDR3 size: 14 residues. Here the CDR3 reads CASSFRQGRTEAFF. In nucleotides, the CDR3 is TGTGCCAGCAGCTTCAGACAGGGTCGGACTGAAGCTTTCTTT.

The chain is built from TRBV1 and TRBJ1-5. TRBV1 is deemed a pseudogene. CDR3 length: 16 residues. The CDR3 DNA reads as TGCACCAGCAGCCCGGGCAGGATGAGGAGGAATCAGCCCCAGCATTTT. It codes for CTSSPGRMRRNQPQHF.

The chain uses TRBV15 and TRBJ2-1; D not certain. Germline CDR1 reads LNHNV; CDR2 reads YYDKDF (reference sequence). The length of the CDR3 is 16 residues. V was cut by 0 bases and J by 9 bases, with 18 bases left in between. The CDR3 region is CATSREFGSPLGEQFF. As DNA, the CDR3 is TGTGCCACCAGCAGAGAATTCGGTAGCCCGCTGGGTGAGCAGTTCTTC.

The V call is TRBV7-9, the J call TRBJ2-7, with D unresolved. Trimming removed 5 bases at V and 3 bases at J, with 8 bases between. CDR1 is SEHNR, CDR2 FQNEAQ, per germline (reference sequence). CDR3 length: 12 amino acids. In nucleotides, the CDR3 is TGTGCCAGCAGCCGTCTCGGCTACGAGCAGTACTTC. Translated, it gives CASSRLGYEQYF.

The chain links TRBV4-3 to TRBJ2-5, with 8 bases fitting TRBD1. V was clipped by 3 bases and J by 6 bases; unmatched bases: 6. Germline-derived CDR1 and CDR2 are LGHNA and YSLEER. The CDR3 spans 14 residues. The DNA for the CDR3 is TGCGCCAGCAGCCAGGGAGGACAGGGAAAGACCCAGTACTTC. Translation gives CASSQGGQGKTQYF.

The chain's CDR3 is CSVELGGTEAFF. The DNA of the CDR3 is TGCAGCGTTGAATTGGGGGGCACTGAAGCTTTCTTT. V is TRBV29-1 and J is TRBJ1-1; tentative D call: TRBD1 (5 bases). The ends were cut back, 2 bases at V and 4 bases at J, with 8 bases in the middle. The germline V gene has CDR1 SQVTM and CDR2 ANQGSEA. The CDR3 extends over 12 amino acids.